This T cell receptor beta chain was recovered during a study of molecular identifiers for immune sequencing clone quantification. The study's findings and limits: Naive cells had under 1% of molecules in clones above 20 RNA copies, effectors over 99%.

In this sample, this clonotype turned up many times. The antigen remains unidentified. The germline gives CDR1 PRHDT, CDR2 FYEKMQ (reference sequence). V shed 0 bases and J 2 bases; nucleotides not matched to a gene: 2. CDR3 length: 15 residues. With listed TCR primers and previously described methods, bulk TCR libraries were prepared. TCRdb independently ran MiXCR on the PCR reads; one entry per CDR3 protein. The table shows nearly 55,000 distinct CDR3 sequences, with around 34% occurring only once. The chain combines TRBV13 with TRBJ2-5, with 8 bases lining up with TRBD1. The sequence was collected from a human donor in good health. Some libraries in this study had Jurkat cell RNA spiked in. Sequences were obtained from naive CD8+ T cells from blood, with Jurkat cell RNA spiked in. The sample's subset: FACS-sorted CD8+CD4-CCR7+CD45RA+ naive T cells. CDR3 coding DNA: TGTGCCAGCAGCTTAGGCGGACAGGGACAAGAGACCCAGTACTTC. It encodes CASSLGGQGQETQYF. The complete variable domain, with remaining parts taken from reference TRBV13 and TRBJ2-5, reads AAGVIQSPRHLIKEKRETATLKCYPIPRHDTVYWYQQGPGQDPQFLISFYEKMQSDKGSIPDRFSAQQFSDYHSELNMSSLELGDSALYFCASSLGGQGQETQYFGPGTRLLVL.